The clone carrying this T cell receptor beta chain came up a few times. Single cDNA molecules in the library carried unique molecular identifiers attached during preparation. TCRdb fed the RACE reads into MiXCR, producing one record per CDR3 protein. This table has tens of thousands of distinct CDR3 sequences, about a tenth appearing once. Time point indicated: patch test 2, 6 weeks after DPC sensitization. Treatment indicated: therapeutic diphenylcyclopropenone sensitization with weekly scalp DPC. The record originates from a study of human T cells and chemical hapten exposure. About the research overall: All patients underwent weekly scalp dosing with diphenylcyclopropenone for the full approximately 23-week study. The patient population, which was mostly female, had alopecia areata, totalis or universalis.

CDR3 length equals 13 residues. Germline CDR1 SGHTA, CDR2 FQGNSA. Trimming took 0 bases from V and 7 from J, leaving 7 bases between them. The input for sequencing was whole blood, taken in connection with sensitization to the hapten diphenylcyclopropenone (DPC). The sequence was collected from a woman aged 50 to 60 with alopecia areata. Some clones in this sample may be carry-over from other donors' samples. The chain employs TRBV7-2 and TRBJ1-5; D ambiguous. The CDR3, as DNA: TGTGCCAGCAGCTTAGCGCGTGGGCAGCCCCAGCATTTT. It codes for CASSLARGQPQHF.